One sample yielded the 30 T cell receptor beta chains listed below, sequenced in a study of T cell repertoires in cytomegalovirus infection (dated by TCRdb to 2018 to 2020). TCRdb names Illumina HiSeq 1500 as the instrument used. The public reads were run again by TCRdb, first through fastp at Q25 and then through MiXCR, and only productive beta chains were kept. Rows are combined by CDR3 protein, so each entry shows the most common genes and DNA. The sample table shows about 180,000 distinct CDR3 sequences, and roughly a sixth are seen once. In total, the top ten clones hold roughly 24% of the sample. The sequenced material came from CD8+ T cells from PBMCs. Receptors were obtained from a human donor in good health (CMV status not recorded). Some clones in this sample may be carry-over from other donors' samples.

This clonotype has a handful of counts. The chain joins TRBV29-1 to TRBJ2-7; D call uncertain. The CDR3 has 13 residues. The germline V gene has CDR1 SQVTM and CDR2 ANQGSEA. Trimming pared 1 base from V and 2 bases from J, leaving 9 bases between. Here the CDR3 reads CSVEGADPYEQYF. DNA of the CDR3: TGCAGCGTTGAAGGGGCGGACCCCTACGAGCAGTACTTC.

This CDR3 is CASSLVPQEVDGYTF. CDR3 DNA sequence: TGTGCCAGCAGCTTAGTACCACAGGAGGTGGATGGCTACACCTTC. The genes are TRBV7-2 and TRBJ1-2, with D possibly being TRBD1 (5 bases). V was shortened by 1 base and J by 6 bases, with 15 bases between the two germline ends. The length of the CDR3 is 15 residues. The V gene's germline CDR1 is SGHTA and CDR2 FQGNSA.

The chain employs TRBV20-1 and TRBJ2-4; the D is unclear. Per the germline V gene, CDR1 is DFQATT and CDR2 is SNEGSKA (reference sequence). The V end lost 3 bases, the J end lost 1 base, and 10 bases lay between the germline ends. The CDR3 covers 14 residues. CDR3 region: CSASRPDAKNIQYF. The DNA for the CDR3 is TGCAGTGCTAGCCGACCCGACGCCAAAAACATTCAGTACTTC.

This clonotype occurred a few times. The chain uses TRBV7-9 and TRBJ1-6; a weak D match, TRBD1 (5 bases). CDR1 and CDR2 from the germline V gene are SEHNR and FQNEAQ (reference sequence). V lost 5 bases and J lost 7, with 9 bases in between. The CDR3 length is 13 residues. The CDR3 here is CASSGTGNSPLHF. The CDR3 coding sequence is TGTGCCAGCAGCGGCACAGGAAATTCACCCCTCCACTTT.

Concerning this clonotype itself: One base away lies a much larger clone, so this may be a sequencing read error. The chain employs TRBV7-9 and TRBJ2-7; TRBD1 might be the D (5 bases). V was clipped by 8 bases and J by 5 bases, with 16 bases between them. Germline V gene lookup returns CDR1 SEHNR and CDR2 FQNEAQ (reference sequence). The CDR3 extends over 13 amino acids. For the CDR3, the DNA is TGTGCCAGCTGCTCCGACAGTCCCCACGAGCAGTACTTC. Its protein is CASCSDSPHEQYF.

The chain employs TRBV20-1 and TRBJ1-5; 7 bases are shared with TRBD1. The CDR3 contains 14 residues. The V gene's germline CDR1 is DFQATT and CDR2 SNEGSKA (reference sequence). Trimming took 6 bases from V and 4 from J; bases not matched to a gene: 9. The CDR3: CSAAGTDINQPQHF. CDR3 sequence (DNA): TGCAGTGCGGCTGGGACAGACATAAATCAGCCCCAGCATTTT.

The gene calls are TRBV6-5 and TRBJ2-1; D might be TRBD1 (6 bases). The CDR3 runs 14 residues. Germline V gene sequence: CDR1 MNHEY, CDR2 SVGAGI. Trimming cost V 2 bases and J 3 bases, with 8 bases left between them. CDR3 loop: CASSYQDSYNEQFF. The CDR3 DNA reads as TGTGCCAGCAGTTACCAGGACAGCTACAATGAGCAGTTCTTC.

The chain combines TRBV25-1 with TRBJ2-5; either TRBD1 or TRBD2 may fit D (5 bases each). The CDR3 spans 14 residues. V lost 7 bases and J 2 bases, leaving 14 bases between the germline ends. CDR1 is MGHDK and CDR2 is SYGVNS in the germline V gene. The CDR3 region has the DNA TGTGCCAGCACCCCGCCGGGGCGTCAAGAGACCCAGTACTTC. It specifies CASTPPGRQETQYF. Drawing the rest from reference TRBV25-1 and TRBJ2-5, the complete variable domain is EADIYQTPRYLVIGTGKKITLECSQTMGHDKMYWYQQDPGMELHLIHYSYGVNSTEKGDLSSESTVSRIRTEHFPLTLESARPSHTSQYLCASTPPGRQETQYFGPGTRLLVL.

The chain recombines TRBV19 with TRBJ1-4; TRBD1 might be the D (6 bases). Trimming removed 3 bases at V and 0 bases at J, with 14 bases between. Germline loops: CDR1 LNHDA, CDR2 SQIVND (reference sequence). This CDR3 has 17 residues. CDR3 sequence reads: CASSIAQGFPTNEKLFF. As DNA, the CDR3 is TGTGCCAGTAGTATCGCTCAGGGGTTTCCAACTAATGAAAAACTGTTTTTT.

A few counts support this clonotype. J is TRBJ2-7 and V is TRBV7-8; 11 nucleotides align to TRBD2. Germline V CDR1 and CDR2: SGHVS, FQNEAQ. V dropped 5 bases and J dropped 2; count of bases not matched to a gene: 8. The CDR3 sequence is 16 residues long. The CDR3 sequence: CASSRGRLAGTYEQYF. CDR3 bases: TGTGCCAGCAGCCGAGGGCGACTAGCGGGGACCTACGAGCAGTACTTC.

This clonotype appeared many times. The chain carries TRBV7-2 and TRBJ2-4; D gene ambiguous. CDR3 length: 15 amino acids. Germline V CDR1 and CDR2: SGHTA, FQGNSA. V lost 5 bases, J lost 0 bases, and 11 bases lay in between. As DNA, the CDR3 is TGTGCCAGCAGCCACGAGCTGTTAGCCAAAAACATTCAGTACTTC. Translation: CASSHELLAKNIQYF.

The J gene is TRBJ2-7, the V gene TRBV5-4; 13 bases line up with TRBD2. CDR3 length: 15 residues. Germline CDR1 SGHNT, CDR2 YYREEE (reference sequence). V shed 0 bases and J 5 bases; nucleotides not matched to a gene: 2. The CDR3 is CASSLGTSGGDEQYF. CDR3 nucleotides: TGTGCCAGCAGCTTGGGAACTAGCGGGGGGGACGAGCAGTACTTC.

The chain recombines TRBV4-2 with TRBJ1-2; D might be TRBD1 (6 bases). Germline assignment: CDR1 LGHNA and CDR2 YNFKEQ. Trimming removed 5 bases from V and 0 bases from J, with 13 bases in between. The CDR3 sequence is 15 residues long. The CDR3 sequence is CASSSPQGPNYGYTF. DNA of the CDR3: TGTGCCAGCAGCTCGCCACAGGGACCTAACTATGGCTACACCTTC.

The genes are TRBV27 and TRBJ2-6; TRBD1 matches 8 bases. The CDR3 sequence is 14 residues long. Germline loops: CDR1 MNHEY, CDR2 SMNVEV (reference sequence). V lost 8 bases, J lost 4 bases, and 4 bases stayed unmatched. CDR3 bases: TGTGCCAGCTGGACAGGGCCCGGGGCCAACGTCCTGACTTTC. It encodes CASWTGPGANVLTF. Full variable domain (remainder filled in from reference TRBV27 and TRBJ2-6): EAQVTQNPRYLITVTGKKLTVTCSQNMNHEYMSWYRQDPGLGLRQIYYSMNVEVTDKGDVPEGYKVSRKEKRNFPLILESPSPNQTSLYFCASWTGPGANVLTFGAGSRLTVL.

The CDR3 is CASSHRNREDYGYTF. The CDR3 DNA is TGTGCCAGCAGTCATAGGAACAGAGAGGACTATGGCTACACCTTC. V and J are TRBV9 and TRBJ1-2; the D is unclear. CDR1 and CDR2 (germline): SGDLS, YYNGEE. Trimming left V 5 bases short and J 3 bases short, with 17 bases between. The CDR3 is 15 residues long.

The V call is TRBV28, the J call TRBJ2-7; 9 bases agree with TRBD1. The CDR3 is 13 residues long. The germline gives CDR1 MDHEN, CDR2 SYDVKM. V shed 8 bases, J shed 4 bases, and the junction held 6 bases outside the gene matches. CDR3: CASLTTGGYEQYF. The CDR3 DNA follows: TGTGCCAGCCTGACGACAGGGGGTTACGAGCAGTACTTC.

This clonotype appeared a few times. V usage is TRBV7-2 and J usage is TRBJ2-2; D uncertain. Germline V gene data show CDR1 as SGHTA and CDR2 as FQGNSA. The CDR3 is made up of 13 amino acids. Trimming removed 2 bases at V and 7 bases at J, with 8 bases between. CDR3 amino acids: CASSLPFGGELFF. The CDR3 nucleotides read TGTGCCAGCAGCTTACCGTTCGGCGGGGAGCTGTTTTTT.

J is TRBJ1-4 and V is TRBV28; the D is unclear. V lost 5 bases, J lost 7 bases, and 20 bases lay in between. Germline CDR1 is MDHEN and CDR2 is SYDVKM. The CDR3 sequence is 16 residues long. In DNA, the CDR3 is TGTGCCAGCAGTCCCCGGGGTCGAGGTTGGGCTGAAAAACTGTTTTTT. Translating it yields CASSPRGRGWAEKLFF.

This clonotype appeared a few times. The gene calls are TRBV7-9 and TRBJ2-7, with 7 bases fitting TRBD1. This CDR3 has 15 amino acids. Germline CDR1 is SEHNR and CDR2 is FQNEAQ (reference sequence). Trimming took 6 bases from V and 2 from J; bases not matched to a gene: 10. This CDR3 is CASSSPGDSPYEQYF. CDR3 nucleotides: TGTGCCAGCAGTTCTCCCGGGGACAGCCCCTACGAGCAGTACTTC.

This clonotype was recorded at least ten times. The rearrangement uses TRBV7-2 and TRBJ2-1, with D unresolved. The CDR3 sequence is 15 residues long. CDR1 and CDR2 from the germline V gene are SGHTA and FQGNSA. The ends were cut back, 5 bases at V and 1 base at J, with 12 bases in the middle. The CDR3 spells CASSNAGGSYNEQFF. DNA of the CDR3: TGTGCCAGCAGCAACGCTGGCGGTTCCTACAATGAGCAGTTCTTC.

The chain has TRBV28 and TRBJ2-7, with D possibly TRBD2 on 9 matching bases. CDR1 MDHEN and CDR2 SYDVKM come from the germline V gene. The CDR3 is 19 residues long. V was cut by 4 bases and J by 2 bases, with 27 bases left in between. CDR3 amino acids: CASSSLTGAQRGETYEQYF. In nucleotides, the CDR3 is TGTGCCAGCAGTTCCCTGACAGGGGCACAGCGGGGGGAAACCTACGAGCAGTACTTC.

CDR3 nucleotides: TGTGCCAGCAGCCGGAAGGCCCAGACTCAGAATCAGCCCCAGCATTTT. It translates to CASSRKAQTQNQPQHF. The J gene is TRBJ1-5, the V gene TRBV14; D unclear. The CDR3 has 16 amino acids. The V end was cut by 4 bases, the J end by 4 bases, with 17 bases between. Germline V lookup: CDR1 SGHDN, CDR2 FVKESK.

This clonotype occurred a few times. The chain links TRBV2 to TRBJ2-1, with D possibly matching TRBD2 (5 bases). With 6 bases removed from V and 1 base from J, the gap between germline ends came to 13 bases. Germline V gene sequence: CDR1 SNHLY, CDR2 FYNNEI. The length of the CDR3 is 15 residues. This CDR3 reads CASRFQRVSYNEQFF. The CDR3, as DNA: TGTGCCAGCAGGTTCCAGAGGGTGTCCTACAATGAGCAGTTCTTC.

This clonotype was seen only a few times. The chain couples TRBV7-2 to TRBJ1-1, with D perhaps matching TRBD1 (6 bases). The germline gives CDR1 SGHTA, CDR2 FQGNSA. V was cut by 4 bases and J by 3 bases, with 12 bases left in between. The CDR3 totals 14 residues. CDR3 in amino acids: CASSWLEGDTEAFF. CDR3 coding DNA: TGTGCCAGCAGCTGGCTAGAGGGGGACACTGAAGCTTTCTTT.

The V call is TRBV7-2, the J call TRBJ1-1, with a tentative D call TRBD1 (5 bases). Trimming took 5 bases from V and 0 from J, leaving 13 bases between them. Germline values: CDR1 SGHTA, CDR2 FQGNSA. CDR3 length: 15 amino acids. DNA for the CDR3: TGTGCCAGCAGCCGGGGGGGGAAATTGAACACTGAAGCTTTCTTT. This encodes CASSRGGKLNTEAFF. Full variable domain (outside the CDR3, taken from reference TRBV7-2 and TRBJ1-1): GAGVSQSPSNKVTEKGKDVELRCDPISGHTALYWYRQSLGQGLEFLIYFQGNSAPDKSGLPSDRFSAERTGGSVSTLTIQRTQQEDSAVYLCASSRGGKLNTEAFFGQGTRLTVV.

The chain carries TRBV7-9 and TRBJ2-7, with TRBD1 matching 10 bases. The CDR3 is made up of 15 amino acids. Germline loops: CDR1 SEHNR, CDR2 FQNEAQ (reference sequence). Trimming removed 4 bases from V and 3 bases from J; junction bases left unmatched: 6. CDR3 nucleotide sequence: TGTGCCAGCAGCTCGATGGGACAGGGGTTCTACGAGCAGTACTTC. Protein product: CASSSMGQGFYEQYF.

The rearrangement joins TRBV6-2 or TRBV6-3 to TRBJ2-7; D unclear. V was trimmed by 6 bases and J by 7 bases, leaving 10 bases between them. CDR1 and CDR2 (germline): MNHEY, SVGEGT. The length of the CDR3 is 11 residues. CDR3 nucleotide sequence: TGTGCCAGCAGCTATCTTTGGGAGCAGTACTTC. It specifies CASSYLWEQYF.

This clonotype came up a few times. The DNA of the CDR3 is TGTGCCTGGGAAGGACGGAACGGGGAGCTGTTTTTT. This encodes CAWEGRNGELFF. The rearrangement joins TRBV30 to TRBJ2-2, with D uncertain. The length of the CDR3 is 12 residues. V lost 5 bases and J lost 7, with 11 bases in between. CDR1 is GTSNPN and CDR2 is SVGIG in the germline V gene (reference sequence).

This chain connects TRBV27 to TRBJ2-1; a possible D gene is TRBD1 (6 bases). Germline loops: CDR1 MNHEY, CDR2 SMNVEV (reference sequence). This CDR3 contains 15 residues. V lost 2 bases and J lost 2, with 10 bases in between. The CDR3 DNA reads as TGTGCCAGCAGTTTACAGGGGAGTGCCTACAATGAGCAGTTCTTC. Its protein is CASSLQGSAYNEQFF.

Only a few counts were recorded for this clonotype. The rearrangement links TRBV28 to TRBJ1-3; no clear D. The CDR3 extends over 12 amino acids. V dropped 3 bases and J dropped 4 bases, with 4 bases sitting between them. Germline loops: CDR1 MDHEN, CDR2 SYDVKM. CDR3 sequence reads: CASSFGGNTIYF. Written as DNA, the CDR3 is TGTGCCAGCAGTTTTGGGGGAAACACCATATATTTT.